Below, 12 T cell receptor beta chains from the same sample are listed, as sequenced in a study of blood T cell repertoires in COVID-19. Some clones are missing from TCRdb's copy, which holds only in-frame ones; the method was immunoSEQ multiplex PCR. The sample lists fewer than 350,000 clones, around nine tenths occurring once. Sequencing input: PBMCs or T cells enriched from blood (not recorded which). These receptors all come from a woman under 40 who had been exposed to COVID-19.

The chain employs TRBV5-4 and TRBJ2-5; TRBD2 aligns across 13 bases. The germline CDR1 and CDR2 sequences are SGHNT and YYREEE (reference sequence). V lost 0 bases and J lost 5; bases outside the gene matches: 1. CDR3 size: 15 residues. The DNA of the CDR3 is TGTGCCAGCAGCTTGGAACTAGCGGGAGGGGAGACCCAGTACTTC. Amino acids: CASSLELAGGETQYF.

V is TRBV10-3 and J is TRBJ2-7, with D possibly being TRBD2 (6 bases). Germline V CDR1 and CDR2: ENHRY, SYGVKD. Trimming removed 2 bases from V and 10 bases from J, with 9 bases in between. The CDR3 has 11 residues. The CDR3 DNA sequence: TGTGCCATCAGTGAGGGGACTCCTCAGTACTTC. It yields the protein CAISEGTPQYF.

The chain carries TRBV28 and TRBJ2-5; D possibly corresponds to TRBD2 (6 bases). Germline CDR1 reads MDHEN; CDR2 reads SYDVKM. V lost 5 bases and J 5 bases, leaving 12 bases between the germline ends. The CDR3 is made up of 13 amino acids. The CDR3 is CASSPPSVETQYF. Written as DNA, the CDR3 is TGTGCCAGCAGTCCCCCTAGCGTGGAGACCCAGTACTTC.

J is TRBJ2-7 and V is TRBV28; TRBD2 matches 15 bases. The CDR3 consists of 16 residues. V was clipped by 2 bases and J by 5 bases; unmatched bases: 4. Germline V CDR1 and CDR2: MDHEN, SYDVKM. The CDR3 DNA sequence: TGTGCCAGCAGTTTAGGGACTAGCGGGAGGTCCCACGAGCAGTACTTC. The encoded protein is CASSLGTSGRSHEQYF.

The chain employs TRBV18 and TRBJ2-7, with D possibly TRBD1 on 5 matching bases. Between the trimmed V and J ends, which lost 3 bases and 4 bases, there was a span of 7 bases. This CDR3 is 12 amino acids long. Germline CDR1 reads KGHSH; CDR2 reads LQKENI. The CDR3 reads CASSPDRYEQYF. Here the CDR3 DNA reads TGTGCCAGCTCACCCGACAGATACGAGCAGTACTTC.

This clone was observed once. The V and J genes are TRBV5-6 and TRBJ1-4; D gene ambiguous. The germline V gene encodes CDR1 SGHDT and CDR2 YYEEEE. The length of the CDR3 is 16 residues. Trimming stripped 0 bases from V and 0 bases from J, with 9 bases between. The chain's CDR3 is CASSLGPPTTNEKLFF. CDR3 bases: TGTGCCAGCAGCTTGGGGCCGCCGACAACTAATGAAAAACTGTTTTTT.

V is TRBV2 and J is TRBJ1-1; perhaps TRBD1 as D (5 bases). This CDR3 spans 13 amino acids. From germline, CDR1 is SNHLY and CDR2 FYNNEI. The V and J ends lost 11 bases and 8 bases respectively, with 21 bases between them. CDR3 residues: CAGQDEEGAEAFF. The CDR3 bases are TGTGCCGGCCAGGACGAGGAAGGGGCCGAAGCTTTCTTT.

CDR3: CATSDRRGRQETQYF. The CDR3 bases are TGTGCCACCAGTGATCGCAGGGGGAGACAAGAGACCCAGTACTTC. The chain carries TRBV24-1 and TRBJ2-5, with 7 bases matching TRBD1. CDR1 and CDR2 (germline): KGHDR, SFDVKD. V trimming: 3 bases; J trimming: 2 bases; junction bases outside the gene matches: 5. This CDR3 has 15 residues.

The chain is built from TRBV14 and TRBJ2-1; weak D call: TRBD1 (5 bases). The germline CDR1 and CDR2 sequences are SGHDN and FVKESK. V lost 2 bases, J lost 9 bases, and 11 bases lay in between. This CDR3 has 13 amino acids. The CDR3 spells CASSQNQGTEQFF. The CDR3, as DNA: TGTGCCAGCAGCCAAAACCAGGGAACTGAGCAGTTCTTC.

V usage is TRBV7-9 and J usage is TRBJ2-1; the match to TRBD1 covers 7 bases. Germline assignment: CDR1 SEHNR and CDR2 FQNEAQ (reference sequence). V lost 6 bases and J lost 5; bases outside the gene matches: 4. This CDR3 has 13 amino acids. Here the CDR3 DNA reads TGTGCCAGCAGGACAGGGTCCGACAATGAGCAGTTCTTC. Protein sequence: CASRTGSDNEQFF. The complete variable domain, with remaining parts taken from reference TRBV7-9 and TRBJ2-1, reads DTGVSQNPRHKITKRGQNVTFRCDPISEHNRLYWYRQTLGQGPEFLTYFQNEAQLEKSRLLSDRFSAERPKGSFSTLEIQRTEQGDSAMYLCASRTGSDNEQFFGPGTRLTVL.

CDR3 bases: TGCAGCGTTTCGACAGGCTATGGCTACACCTTC. Encoded protein: CSVSTGYGYTF. V usage is TRBV29-1 and J usage is TRBJ1-2, with TRBD1 as a possible D gene (6 bases). Trimming pared 5 bases from V and 4 bases from J, leaving 8 bases between. This CDR3 spans 11 amino acids. Per germline, CDR1 SQVTM and CDR2 ANQGSEA.

This sequence joins TRBV27 and TRBJ2-5; 13 bases line up with TRBD2. Germline V gene data show CDR1 as MNHEY and CDR2 as SMNVEV (reference sequence). The CDR3 runs 18 residues. With V trimmed by 5 bases and J by 2 bases, 11 bases remained unmatched. The CDR3 DNA reads as TGTGCCAGCAGTCATCGTCGGACTAGCGGGAGCGGTCAAGAGACCCAGTACTTC. Residues: CASSHRRTSGSGQETQYF.